The 5 T cell receptor beta chains listed next were all sequenced from one sample in a study of T cells after yellow fever vaccination. TCRdb reprocessed the 5' RACE reads via MiXCR and lists one record per CDR3 protein. This table holds 600,000 to 750,000 distinct CDR3 sequences, 9% to 15% found once. The material was PBMCs, obtained on the day of the yellow fever booster vaccination. These receptors were obtained from a man younger than 45 who received the YFV17D yellow fever vaccine.

This clonotype was observed a few times. The chain links TRBV7-2 to TRBJ1-5; D unclear. Per the germline V gene, CDR1 is SGHTA and CDR2 is FQGNSA. The CDR3 has 14 amino acids. The V and J ends lost 0 bases and 0 bases respectively, with 3 bases between them. CDR3 nucleotides: TGTGCCAGCAGCTTAGCGAGTAGCAATCAGCCCCAGCATTTT. Protein sequence: CASSLASSNQPQHF.

This clonotype was detected only a few times. The V gene is TRBV7-2, the J gene TRBJ2-7, with D unclear. The V gene lost 4 bases and the J gene lost 6 bases, with 13 bases spanning the gap. The CDR3 extends over 13 amino acids. Germline values: CDR1 SGHTA, CDR2 FQGNSA. The CDR3 region has the DNA TGTGCCAGCAGCTATAGCAGGACCCTCGAGCAGTACTTC. It translates to CASSYSRTLEQYF.

The chain is built from TRBV6-2 or TRBV6-3 and TRBJ2-7; D is possibly TRBD2 (6 bases). The CDR3 runs 15 residues. The germline gives CDR1 MNHEY, CDR2 SVGEGT. V gave up 6 bases and J gave up 0 bases, with 15 bases separating them. CDR3 nucleotides: TGTGCCAGCAGACAAACGACCGGGAGCTCCTACGAGCAGTACTTC. Encoded protein: CASRQTTGSSYEQYF.

Ten or more counts support this clonotype. The chain employs TRBV7-6 and TRBJ2-3; 13 bases are shared with TRBD2. Germline lookup yields CDR1 SGHVS and CDR2 FNYEAQ. Germline trimming cut 5 bases from V and 1 base from J; bases unmatched to any gene: 3. The CDR3 runs 16 residues. CDR3: CASSLGTSGGTDTQYF. CDR3 DNA sequence: TGTGCCAGCAGCCTGGGGACTAGCGGGGGCACAGATACGCAGTATTTT.

The V gene is TRBV27, the J gene TRBJ2-3; TRBD2 matches 7 bases. CDR1 is MNHEY and CDR2 is SMNVEV in the germline V gene (reference sequence). V lost 7 bases to trimming and J lost 3 bases; unmatched junction nucleotides: 10. CDR3 length: 15 amino acids. This CDR3 reads CASTKWGAGTDTQYF. The CDR3 DNA follows: TGTGCCAGCACCAAATGGGGAGCGGGAACAGATACGCAGTATTTT.